This TCR beta chain appears in the sequencing data of a study of chemoradiotherapy in HPV16-positive cancers. Assay used: immunoSEQ multiplex PCR; TCRdb lists only in-frame clones, some missing. The sample comprises roughly 4,900 clones, about 91% of which are singletons, and around 3.1% rests with the top ten. Study-level results: Candidate HPV-specific clones and E7-related TCR motifs grew in tumor during treatment.

A word on this clone: Its cognate antigen is unknown.

The sample was tumor tissue, taken from a patient who underwent chemoradiotherapy. This TCR was sampled from a human donor with HPV-associated anogenital cancer.

The CDR3 sequence is CASSEARGGTYEQYF. CDR3 DNA sequence: TGTGCCAGCAGTGAAGCGAGGGGGGGGACCTACGAGCAGTACTTC. The chain recombines TRBV2 with TRBJ2-7; TRBD2 might be the D (7 bases). CDR3 size: 15 residues. In germline, CDR1 is SNHLY, CDR2 FYNNEI. V was pared by 0 bases and J by 2 bases, with 11 bases between. The full variable domain, rest sourced from reference TRBV2 and TRBJ2-7, is EPEVTQTPSHQVTQMGQEVILRCVPISNHLYFYWYRQILGQKVEFLVSFYNNEISEKSEIFDDQFSVERPDGSNFTLKIRSTKLEDSAMYFCASSEARGGTYEQYFGPGTRLTVT.